This T cell receptor (beta chain) appears in the sequencing data of a study of control samples from healthy donors and cancer patients. Assay used: immunoSEQ multiplex PCR; TCRdb lists only in-frame clones, some missing. The top ten hold over 1.3% of the sample, which has 150,000 to 200,000 clones, 90% to 95% seen once. The sequencing sample was made of blood. The clonotype originates from a man aged 18 to 30 in good health.

CDR3 sequence reads: CASSPKVKAGRWSQPQHF. The CDR3 DNA sequence: TGTGCCAGTAGTCCCAAAGTCAAGGCAGGCCGATGGAGTCAGCCCCAGCATTTT. The gene calls are TRBV19 and TRBJ1-5; the D is unclear. Germline V CDR1 and CDR2: LNHDA, SQIVND (reference sequence). The V gene lost 5 bases and the J gene lost 6 bases, with 26 bases spanning the gap. The CDR3 runs 18 residues.